This T cell receptor beta chain was identified during a study of blood T cells in healthy people across ages. General study findings and limits: Naive and antigen-experienced cells were not separated, limiting conclusive comparison. Lack of knowledge of donor CMV status possibly confounded expanded clonotype changes.

Regarding this clonotype: The antigen is not known.

The germline V and J ends were trimmed by 6 bases and 7 bases, with 21 bases remaining between them. Germline V gene lookup returns CDR1 MNHNS and CDR2 SASEGT. This CDR3 region has 15 residues. With a J-beta primer mix and a sample-barcoded 5' primer, a second PCR ran roughly 6 to 11 cycles. TCRdb redid the calling of the 5' RACE reads with MiXCR, one entry per CDR3 protein. The profile shows approximately 780,000 distinct CDR3 sequences, more than 25% of them singletons. PBMCs were isolated at a quantity of at least 6 million per sample. The same sample was also studied in work on T cells of mothers and their children.

Sequencing was carried out using blood. V usage is TRBV6-1 and J usage is TRBJ1-2, with D possibly being TRBD1 (6 bases). This receptor was obtained from a boy between 10 and 17 years old in good health. DNA of the CDR3: TGTGCCAGCAGCGCAACGGGGGCAGGGGCGCCTGGCTACACCTTC. As protein: CASSATGAGAPGYTF.